Sequencing of this TCR beta chain was carried out in a study of T-cell memory formation after mild COVID-19 (dated by TCRdb to the early 2020s). With respect to the entire study: Most TCR sequence clusters were specific to one of the two donors. T-cell clones expanding and contracting after mild COVID-19 in a couple of donors were tracked by longitudinal TCRalpha and TCRbeta repertoire sequencing. The cohort comprised two young, previously healthy adult volunteers, one female and one male. Results and caveats for the whole study, not just this receptor: The study included only a couple of mild cases, and larger cohorts that include severe cases with pre-infection samples were judged to be necessary. Some responding clones were detected in pre-infection memory, suggesting pre-existing cross-reactive memory T cells joined the SARS-CoV-2 response. Contracting CD4+ clones turned up mainly in the CM and EM memory subsets, whereas EMRA was where CD8+ clones were enriched. SARS-CoV-2 specificity was not confirmed for the second-wave clones peaking on day 37. Balanced CD4/CD8 phenotypes were observed for clones contracting from day 15 to 85, whereas a bias towards CD4+ was observed for a second wave of clones expanding from day 15 to 37.

Instrument used: Illumina NovaSeq 6000. TCRalpha and TCRbeta cDNA libraries were built by 5'RACE with constant-segment primers, adding sample barcodes and unique molecular identifiers. RNA was extracted from every sample with Trizol reagent. Library amplification was performed in two PCR steps, and a second sample barcode and Illumina TruSeq adapters were introduced in the second step. Libraries were sequenced on an Illumina NovaSeq with 2 x 150 bp paired-end reads. The paper's data handling went like this. Reads were demultiplexed and collapsed into UMI-guided consensus sequences with migec v1.2.7. Using mixcr v2.1.11, the UMI consensuses were aligned to TRA and TRB V and J templates and assembled into clonotypes. A clonotype was counted as expanded or contracted only when both edgeR and NoisET called the clonotype significant, with the noise models trained on biological replicates. For edgeR calls, the thresholds were a false discovery rate-adjusted p below 0.01 and a log2 fold-change of 1. As an exploratory analysis of dynamics, max-normalized trajectories of the 1000 most abundant clonotypes were examined with PCA combined with hierarchical clustering. The CD4 or CD8 phenotype of responding clones was assigned using the separately sequenced CD4+ and CD8+ repertoires. The public sequencing data were trimmed at Q25 with fastp and processed into clonotypes with MiXCR by TCRdb, which kept only in-frame beta chains. A single entry per CDR3 protein holds the most common genes and DNA from its merged rows. For this entry, the V and J calls and clone size follow TCRdb and not the study's own pipeline. The sample yields under 200,000 distinct CDR3 sequences; about a third were counted once. About 12% of the sample is in the top ten clones.

The CDR3 runs 15 amino acids, cysteine and phenylalanine included. Only the CDR3 DNA is retained, 45 bases long and in frame from the first base. CDR1 is given as SGHNT and CDR2 as YYREEE, both from the germline V gene (reference sequence). V ends up 4 bases short and J 10 bases short, with an unmatched junction base count of 7. Ficoll-Paque density gradient centrifugation was used to isolate PBMCs. Remarks on this clonotype: What antigen it recognizes has not been identified. Within one base of it there is no much larger clone, and no base qualities were kept.

Sequences were obtained from PBMCs or a T cell subset sorted from them (not recorded which). This TCR was recovered from an adult woman who had mild COVID-19 (a few samples of this study predate the infection). The sample titles of this study are shuffled in the database, so cell type and time point are left out; the donor was told from shared clones. The chain is assembled from TRBV5-4 and TRBJ2-1; the central 14 bases match TRBD2. In nucleotides, the sequence is TGTGCCAGCAGCCCGGGACTAGCGGGAGTTGGAGAGCAGTTCTTC. Translated, this is CASSPGLAGVGEQFF.